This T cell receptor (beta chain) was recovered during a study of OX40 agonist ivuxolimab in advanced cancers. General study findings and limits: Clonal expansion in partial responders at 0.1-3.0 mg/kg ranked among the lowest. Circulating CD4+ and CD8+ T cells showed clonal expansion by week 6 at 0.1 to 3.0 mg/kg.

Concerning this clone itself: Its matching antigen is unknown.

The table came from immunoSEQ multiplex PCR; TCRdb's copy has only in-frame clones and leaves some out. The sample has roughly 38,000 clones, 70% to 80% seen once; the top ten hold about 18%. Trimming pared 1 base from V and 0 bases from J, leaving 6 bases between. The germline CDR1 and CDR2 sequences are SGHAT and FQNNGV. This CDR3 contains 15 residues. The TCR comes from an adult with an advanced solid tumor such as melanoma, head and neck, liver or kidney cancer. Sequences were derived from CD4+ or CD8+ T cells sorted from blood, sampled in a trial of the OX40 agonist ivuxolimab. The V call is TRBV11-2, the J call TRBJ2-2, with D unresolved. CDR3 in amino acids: CASSLGQTNTGELFF. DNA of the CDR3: TGTGCCAGCAGCTTAGGGCAGACGAACACCGGGGAGCTGTTTTTT.